A single sample is the source of the 16 T cell receptor beta chains below, sequenced in a study of CD8 T cells in Susac syndrome. After extraction with the RNeasy kit, about 0.45 to 1 ug of the RNA was reverse transcribed using random hexamers. TCRdb re-derived calls from the immunoSEQ multiplex PCR reads in MiXCR, one entry per CDR3 protein. In the table there are some 130,000 distinct CDR3 sequences, around 93% of which are singletons. Sequenced sample: CD8+ T cells from PBMCs. The receptors originated from a human donor with Susac syndrome.

CDR3 region: CASSLWREDTEAFF. CDR3 nucleotide sequence: TGTGCCAGCAGCTTATGGAGGGAGGACACTGAAGCTTTCTTT. This sequence joins TRBV13 and TRBJ1-1, with D hard to call. Trimming took off 2 bases at V and 3 bases at J, with 10 bases between the two ends. This CDR3 is built from 14 residues. CDR1 and CDR2 (germline): PRHDT, FYEKMQ (reference sequence).

The chain is built from TRBV11-2 and TRBJ2-7; TRBD2 is a possible D gene (6 bases). The CDR3 sequence is 13 residues long. Germline CDR1 is SGHAT and CDR2 is FQNNGV. V lost 5 bases to trimming and J lost 3 bases, with 11 bases between them. The CDR3 DNA reads TGTGCCAGCAGCGCGGGGCTGGGCTACGAGCAGTACTTC. This sequence encodes CASSAGLGYEQYF. The full variable domain, with the rest looked up from reference TRBV11-2 and TRBJ2-7, is EAGVAQSPRYKIIEKRQSVAFWCNPISGHATLYWYQQILGQGPKLLIQFQNNGVVDDSQLPKDRFSAERLKGVDSTLKIQPAKLEDSAVYLCASSAGLGYEQYFGPGTRLTVT.

The rearrangement uses TRBV20-1 and TRBJ2-1; D gene unclear. The CDR3 has 15 amino acids. The V gene's germline CDR1 is DFQATT and CDR2 SNEGSKA (reference sequence). Between the trimmed V and J ends, which lost 1 base and 12 bases, there was a span of 22 bases. CDR3 nucleotides: TGCAGTGCTAGAGGATTCCTCGTAGAAATAGATAGGCAGTTCTTC. As protein: CSARGFLVEIDRQFF.

The rearrangement links TRBV6-4 to TRBJ2-7; 9 nucleotides agree with TRBD2. The germline gives CDR1 MRHNA, CDR2 SNTAGT. The J segment lost 4 bases and the V segment lost 0 bases, leaving 4 bases of the junction unmatched. This CDR3 spans 15 amino acids. CDR3 amino acids: CASSDSASGMYEQYF. DNA for the CDR3: TGTGCCAGCAGTGACTCGGCTAGCGGGATGTACGAGCAGTACTTC.

The genes are TRBV7-9 and TRBJ2-5; D unresolved. Germline CDR1 reads SEHNR; CDR2 reads FQNEAQ (reference sequence). Trimming stripped 4 bases from V and 1 base from J, with 10 bases between. The length of the CDR3 is 14 residues. Here the CDR3 reads CASSSTYVQETQYF. Here the CDR3 DNA reads TGTGCCAGCAGCTCGACCTATGTCCAAGAGACCCAGTACTTC.

J is TRBJ2-2 and V is TRBV20-1, with D possibly TRBD2 on 6 matching bases. The CDR3 has 15 amino acids. Trimming shortened V by 1 base and J by 1 base, and 10 bases separated the two germline ends. Germline V gene data show CDR1 as DFQATT and CDR2 as SNEGSKA (reference sequence). CDR3 residues: CSARVLRENTGELFF. Written as DNA, the CDR3 is TGCAGTGCTAGAGTTTTGCGGGAGAACACCGGGGAGCTGTTTTTT.

This clonotype was recorded once. This chain connects TRBV29-1 to TRBJ2-1, with a weak D call TRBD2 (5 bases). V dropped 4 bases and J dropped 2 bases, with 15 bases sitting between them. The V gene's germline CDR1 is SQVTM and CDR2 ANQGSEA. This CDR3 is built from 15 residues. Here the CDR3 DNA reads TGCAGCGTTGCGAGGGCAGGAGAACCCTACAATGAGCAGTTCTTC. It specifies CSVARAGEPYNEQFF.

The genes are TRBV19 and TRBJ1-2, with D uncertain. Deletions cut 1 base from V and 4 bases from J, with 13 bases between. The CDR3 contains 15 residues. The V gene's germline CDR1 is LNHDA and CDR2 SQIVND (reference sequence). The CDR3 protein is CASSIASESGYGYTF. DNA for the CDR3: TGTGCCAGTAGTATAGCGTCCGAGTCCGGCTATGGCTACACCTTC.

The CDR3 spells CASETSGRDDTQYF. As DNA, the CDR3 is TGTGCCAGCGAGACTAGCGGGAGGGACGATACGCAGTATTTT. V is TRBV6-1 and J is TRBJ2-3, with 14 bases aligning to TRBD2. The CDR3 has 14 residues. The ends lost 8 bases at V and 6 bases at J; junction bases unmatched: 4. Germline assignment: CDR1 MNHNS and CDR2 SASEGT.

The rearrangement joins TRBV20-1 to TRBJ2-7; no clear D gene. Trimming left V 2 bases short and J 0 bases short, with 8 bases between. The CDR3 contains 13 residues. Germline CDR1 reads DFQATT; CDR2 reads SNEGSKA (reference sequence). This CDR3 reads CSARKGSSYEQYF. In nucleotides, the CDR3 is TGCAGTGCTAGAAAGGGCAGCTCCTACGAGCAGTACTTC.

The chain is built from TRBV6-5 and TRBJ1-4, with D possibly TRBD1 on 6 matching bases. This CDR3 has 17 residues. Trimming removed 0 bases from V and 2 bases from J, with 13 bases in between. Germline V gives CDR1 MNHEY, CDR2 SVGAGI. CDR3 protein: CASSYSPDSITNEKLFF. The CDR3 DNA is TGTGCCAGCAGTTACTCTCCGGACAGCATCACTAATGAAAAACTGTTTTTT.

The chain couples TRBV11-2 to TRBJ1-2, with a tentative D call TRBD1 (5 bases). This CDR3 is built from 14 residues. CDR1 and CDR2 from the germline V gene are SGHAT and FQNNGV. Trimming pared 3 bases from V and 4 bases from J, leaving 12 bases between. The CDR3 region is CASSLGRVPYGYTF. CDR3 sequence (DNA): TGTGCCAGCAGCTTGGGCAGGGTCCCCTATGGCTACACCTTC.

V usage is TRBV29-1 and J usage is TRBJ2-7; 7 bases are shared with TRBD1. This CDR3 spans 14 amino acids. Germline CDR1 and CDR2: SQVTM and ANQGSEA. V dropped 3 bases and J dropped 0; count of bases not matched to a gene: 5. CDR3 DNA sequence: TGCAGCGTTGATTGGGACAGTAGCTCCTACGAGCAGTACTTC. The encoded protein is CSVDWDSSSYEQYF.

This chain joins TRBV15 and TRBJ1-1, with 9 bases aligning to TRBD1. Germline V gives CDR1 LNHNV, CDR2 YYDKDF (reference sequence). The CDR3 is made up of 13 amino acids. With V trimmed by 4 bases and J by 9 bases, 6 bases remained unmatched. For the CDR3, the DNA is TGTGCCACCAGCATCTGGACAGGGGAGCAAGCTTTCTTT. Translation: CATSIWTGEQAFF.

This clonotype turned up a few times. The chain uses TRBV27 and TRBJ2-7; 8 nucleotides match TRBD1. CDR1 MNHEY and CDR2 SMNVEV come from the germline V gene (reference sequence). This CDR3 spans 15 amino acids. V shed 3 bases and J 2 bases; nucleotides not matched to a gene: 6. The CDR3 DNA follows: TGTGCCAGCAGTTTGGGGACAGGTGGGACCTACGAGCAGTACTTC. Translation: CASSLGTGGTYEQYF.

The rearrangement uses TRBV24-1 and TRBJ2-4; 7 nucleotides line up with TRBD2. CDR3 size: 19 residues. Germline CDR1 is KGHDR and CDR2 is SFDVKD. The V and J ends lost 0 bases and 0 bases, in that order; junction bases with no gene match: 10. CDR3 sequence: CATSDLALAERLAKNIQYF. CDR3 DNA: TGTGCCACCAGTGATTTGGCGCTAGCGGAGAGACTAGCCAAAAACATTCAGTACTTC.